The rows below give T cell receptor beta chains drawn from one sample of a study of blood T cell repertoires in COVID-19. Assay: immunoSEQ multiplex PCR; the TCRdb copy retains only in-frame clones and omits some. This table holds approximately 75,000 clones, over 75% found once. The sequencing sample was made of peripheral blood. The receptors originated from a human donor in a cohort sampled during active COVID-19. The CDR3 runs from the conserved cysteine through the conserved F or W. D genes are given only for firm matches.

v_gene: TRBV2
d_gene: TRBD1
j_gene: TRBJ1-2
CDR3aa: CASSTGDNYGYTF
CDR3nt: TGTGCCAGCAGTACAGGGGACAACTATGGCTACACCTTC

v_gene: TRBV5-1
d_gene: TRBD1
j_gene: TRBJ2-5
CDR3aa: CASNPGQLETQYF
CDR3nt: TGCGCCAGCAACCCGGGACAGCTGGAGACCCAGTACTTC

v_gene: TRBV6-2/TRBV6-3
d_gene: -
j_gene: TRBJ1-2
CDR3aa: CASSSDGGGYTF
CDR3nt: TGTGCCAGCAGTTCAGACGGCGGTGGCTACACCTTC

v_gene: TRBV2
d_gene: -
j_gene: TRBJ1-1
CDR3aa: CASTVGANTEAFF
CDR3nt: TGTGCCAGCACGGTCGGAGCTAACACTGAAGCTTTCTTT

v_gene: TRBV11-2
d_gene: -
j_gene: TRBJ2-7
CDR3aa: CASSQLKPEQYF
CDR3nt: TGTGCCAGCAGCCAACTAAAACCCGAGCAGTACTTC

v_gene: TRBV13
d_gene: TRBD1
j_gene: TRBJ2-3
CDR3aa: CASSLRTGTTDTQYF
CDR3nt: TGTGCCAGCAGCTTAAGGACAGGAACCACAGATACGCAGTATTTT

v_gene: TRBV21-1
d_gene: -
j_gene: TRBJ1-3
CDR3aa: CASSKEDRGTGNTIYF
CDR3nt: TGTGCCAGCAGCAAAGAGGACAGGGGAACTGGAAACACCATATATTTT

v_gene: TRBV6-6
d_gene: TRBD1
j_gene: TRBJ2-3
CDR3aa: CASRPTGTGLADTQYF
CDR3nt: TGTGCCAGCAGACCCACCGGGACAGGGCTTGCAGATACGCAGTATTTT

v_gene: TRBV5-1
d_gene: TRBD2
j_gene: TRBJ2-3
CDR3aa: CASSPGLAGGRLTDTQYF
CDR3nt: TGCGCCAGCAGCCCGGGACTAGCGGGGGGCCGGCTTACAGATACGCAGTATTTT

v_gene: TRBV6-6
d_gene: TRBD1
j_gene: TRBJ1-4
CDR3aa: CASSYPGQTNEKLFF
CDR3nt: TGTGCCAGCAGTTACCCGGGACAGACTAATGAAAAACTGTTTTTT

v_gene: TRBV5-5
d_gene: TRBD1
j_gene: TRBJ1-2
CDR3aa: CASSSGTGFTGYTF
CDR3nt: TGTGCCAGCAGCTCCGGGACAGGGTTCACTGGCTACACCTTC

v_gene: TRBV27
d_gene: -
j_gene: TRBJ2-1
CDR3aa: CASSRHGTPHNEQFF
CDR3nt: TGTGCCAGCAGCCGGCACGGGACACCACACAATGAGCAGTTCTTC

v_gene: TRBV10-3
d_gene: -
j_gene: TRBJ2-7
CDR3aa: CAISEEQAPYEQYF
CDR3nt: TGTGCCATCAGTGAGGAACAGGCGCCCTACGAGCAGTACTTC

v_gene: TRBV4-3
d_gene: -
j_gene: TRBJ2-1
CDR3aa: CASSQDGGTGNEQFF
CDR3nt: TGCGCCAGCAGCCAAGATGGGGGGACGGGAAATGAGCAGTTCTTC

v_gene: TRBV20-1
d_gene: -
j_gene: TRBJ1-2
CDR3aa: CSARQGYGYTF
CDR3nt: TGCAGTGCTAGACAGGGTTATGGCTACACCTTC

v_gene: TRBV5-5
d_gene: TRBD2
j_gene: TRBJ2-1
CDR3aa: CASSFGLAGSEQFF
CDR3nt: TGTGCCAGCAGCTTTGGACTAGCGGGATCGGAGCAGTTCTTC